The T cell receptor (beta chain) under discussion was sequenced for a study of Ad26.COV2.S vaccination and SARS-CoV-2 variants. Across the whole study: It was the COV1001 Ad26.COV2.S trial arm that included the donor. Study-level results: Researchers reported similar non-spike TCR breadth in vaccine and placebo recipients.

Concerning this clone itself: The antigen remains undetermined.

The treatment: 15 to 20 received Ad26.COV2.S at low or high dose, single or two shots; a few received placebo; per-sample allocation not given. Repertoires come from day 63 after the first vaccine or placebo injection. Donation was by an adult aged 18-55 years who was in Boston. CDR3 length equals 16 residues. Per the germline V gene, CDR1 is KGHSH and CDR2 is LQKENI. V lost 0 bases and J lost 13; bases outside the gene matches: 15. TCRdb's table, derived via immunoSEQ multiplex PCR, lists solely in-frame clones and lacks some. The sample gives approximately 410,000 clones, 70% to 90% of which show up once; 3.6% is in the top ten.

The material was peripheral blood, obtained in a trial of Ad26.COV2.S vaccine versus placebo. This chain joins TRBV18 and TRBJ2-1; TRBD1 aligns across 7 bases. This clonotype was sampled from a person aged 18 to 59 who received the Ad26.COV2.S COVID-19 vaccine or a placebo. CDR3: CASSPPSGKGAGLQFF. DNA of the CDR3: TGTGCCAGCTCACCACCGTCGGGGAAGGGGGCTGGGCTTCAGTTCTTC.